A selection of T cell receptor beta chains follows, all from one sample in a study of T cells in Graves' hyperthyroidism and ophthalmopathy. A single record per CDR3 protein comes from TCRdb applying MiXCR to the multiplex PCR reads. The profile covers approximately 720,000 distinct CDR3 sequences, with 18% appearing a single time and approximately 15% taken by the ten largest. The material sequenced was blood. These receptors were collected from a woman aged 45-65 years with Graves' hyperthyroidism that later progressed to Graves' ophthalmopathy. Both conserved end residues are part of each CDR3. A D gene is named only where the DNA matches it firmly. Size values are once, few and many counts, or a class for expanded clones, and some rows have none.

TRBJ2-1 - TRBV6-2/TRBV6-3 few CASSYSIGYEQFF TGTGCCAGCAGTTACTCGATCGGGTATGAGCAGTTCTTC
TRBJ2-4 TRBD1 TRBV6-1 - CASSIGTGQNIQYF TGTGCCAGCAGTATCGGGACAGGCCAGAACATTCAGTACTTC
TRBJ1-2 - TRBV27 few CASSFGPPGGRVGYTF TGTGCCAGCAGTTTCGGTCCCCCAGGTGGGCGGGTCGGCTACACCTTC
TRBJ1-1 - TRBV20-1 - CSLWPGDDTEAFF TGCAGCCTTTGGCCGGGGGACGACACTGAAGCTTTCTTT
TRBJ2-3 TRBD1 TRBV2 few CASRKQGLYTDTQYF TGTGCCAGCAGGAAACAGGGGCTTTACACAGATACGCAGTATTTT
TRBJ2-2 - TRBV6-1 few CASSSGLRNTGELFF TGTGCCAGCAGCTCCGGACTCAGGAACACCGGGGAGCTGTTTTTT
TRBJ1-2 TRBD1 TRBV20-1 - CSASLSRTGGYGYTF TGCAGTGCTAGTTTAAGTAGGACAGGGGGCTATGGCTACACCTTC
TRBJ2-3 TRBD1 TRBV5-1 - CASSSPGQRTDTQYF TGCGCCAGCAGCTCCCCGGGACAGAGGACAGATACGCAGTATTTT
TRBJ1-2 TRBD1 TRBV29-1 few CSVEEGDRAYGYTF TGCAGCGTTGAGGAAGGGGACAGGGCGTATGGCTACACCTTC
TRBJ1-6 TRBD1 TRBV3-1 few CASSGGQLGNSPLHF TGTGCCAGCAGCGGGGGACAGTTGGGTAATTCACCCCTCCACTTT
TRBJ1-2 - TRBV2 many CASNEGQGSRGYTF TGTGCCAGCAACGAGGGTCAGGGGTCTCGAGGCTACACCTTC
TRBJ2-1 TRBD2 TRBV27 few CASNGGASYNEQFF TGTGCCAGCAACGGGGGGGCCTCCTACAATGAGCAGTTCTTC
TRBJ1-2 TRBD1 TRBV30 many CAWRRRGQSYGYTF TGTGCCTGGAGGCGAAGGGGGCAGAGCTATGGCTACACCTTC
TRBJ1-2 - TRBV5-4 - CASRHAGELYYGYTF TGTGCCAGCAGACATGCAGGGGAGCTGTACTATGGCTACACCTTC
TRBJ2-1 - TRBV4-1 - CASSPRGSGTTWDEQFF TGCGCCAGCAGCCCAAGAGGTTCCGGGACAACCTGGGATGAGCAGTTCTTC
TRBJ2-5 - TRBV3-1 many CASSQGSAGGETQYF TGTGCCAGCAGCCAAGGTTCCGCCGGGGGAGAGACCCAGTACTTC
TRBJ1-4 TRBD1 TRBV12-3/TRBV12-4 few CASSSRQGAFNEKLFF TGTGCCAGCAGTTCGCGTCAGGGGGCCTTTAATGAAAAACTGTTTTTT
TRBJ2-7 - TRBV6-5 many CASSYVGYAYEQYF TGTGCCAGCAGTTACGTGGGTTACGCCTACGAGCAGTACTTC
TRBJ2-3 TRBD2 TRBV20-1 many CSARDHSGGGTDTQYF TGCAGTGCTAGAGATCATAGCGGGGGGGGTACAGATACGCAGTATTTT
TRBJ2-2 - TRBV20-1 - CSARFGAGELFF TGCAGTGCCCGTTTTGGGGCCGGGGAGCTGTTTTTT
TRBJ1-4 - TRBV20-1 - CSAREKSTRVVFF TGCAGTGCTAGAGAGAAAAGCACTAGGGTTGTGTTTTTT
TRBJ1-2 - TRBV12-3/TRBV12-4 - CASSLNSGTYGYTF TGTGCCAGCAGTTTAAATAGTGGGACTTATGGCTACACCTTC
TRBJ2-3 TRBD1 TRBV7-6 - CASSHRTGGADTQYF TGTGCCAGCAGCCACAGGACAGGGGGTGCAGATACGCAGTATTTT
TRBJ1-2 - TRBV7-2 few CASSPEKGRGYTF TGTGCCAGCAGCCCCGAGAAGGGCCGCGGCTACACCTTC
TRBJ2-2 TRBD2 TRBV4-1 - CASGEAGGFTGELFF TGCGCCAGTGGCGAAGCGGGAGGGTTCACCGGGGAGCTGTTTTTT
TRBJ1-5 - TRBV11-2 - CASSPFGGIGQPQHF TGTGCCAGCAGCCCCTTTGGAGGGATTGGGCAGCCCCAGCATTTT
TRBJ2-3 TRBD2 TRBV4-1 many CASSQGLSGGTDTQYF TGCGCCAGCAGCCAAGGTCTTAGCGGGGGCACAGATACGCAGTATTTT
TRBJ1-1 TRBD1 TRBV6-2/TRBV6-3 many CASSPDRDRTEAFF TGTGCCAGCAGTCCGGACAGGGATCGAACTGAAGCTTTCTTT
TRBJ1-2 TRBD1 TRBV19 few CASSIDRGIYGYTF TGTGCCAGTAGTATAGACAGGGGGATCTATGGCTACACCTTC
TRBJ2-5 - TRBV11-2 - CASSPTAPNQETQYF TGTGCCAGCTCACCCACCGCTCCAAACCAAGAGACCCAGTACTTC
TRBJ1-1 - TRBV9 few CASSPRVRNTEAFF TGTGCCAGCAGCCCCCGGGTGAGAAACACTGAAGCTTTCTTT
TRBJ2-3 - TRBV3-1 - CASSQDINTDTQYF TGTGCCAGCAGCCAAGACATAAACACAGATACGCAGTATTTT
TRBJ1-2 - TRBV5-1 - CASSLELWERGYTF TGCGCCAGCAGCTTGGAATTGTGGGAGCGTGGCTACACCTTC
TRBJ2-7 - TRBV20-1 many CSARKRGGIYEQYF TGCAGTGCAAGGAAGAGGGGGGGCATCTACGAGCAGTACTTC
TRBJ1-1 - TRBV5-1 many CASSWKLNTEAFF TGCGCCAGCAGCTGGAAACTGAACACTGAAGCTTTCTTT
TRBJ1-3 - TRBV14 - CASSQGLTAGNTIYF TGTGCCAGCAGCCAGGGACTTACCGCTGGAAACACCATATATTTT
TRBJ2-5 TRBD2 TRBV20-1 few CSASSGGVGWETQYF TGCAGTGCTAGTTCGGGGGGAGTGGGTTGGGAGACCCAGTACTTC